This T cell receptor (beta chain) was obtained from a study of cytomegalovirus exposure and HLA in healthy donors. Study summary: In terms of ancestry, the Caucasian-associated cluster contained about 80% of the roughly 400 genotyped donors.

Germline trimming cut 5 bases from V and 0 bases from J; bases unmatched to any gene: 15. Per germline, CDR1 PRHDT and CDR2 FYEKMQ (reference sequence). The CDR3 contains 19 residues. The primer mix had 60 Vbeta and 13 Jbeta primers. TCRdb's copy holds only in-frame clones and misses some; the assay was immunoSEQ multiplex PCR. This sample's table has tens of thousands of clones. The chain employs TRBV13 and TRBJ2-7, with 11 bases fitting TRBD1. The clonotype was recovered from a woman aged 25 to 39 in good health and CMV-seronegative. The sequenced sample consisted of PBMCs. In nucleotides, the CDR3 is TGTGCCAGCAGCCCGTTTTTGGGACAGGGGGGACAGTACTCCTACGAGCAGTACTTC. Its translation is CASSPFLGQGGQYSYEQYF. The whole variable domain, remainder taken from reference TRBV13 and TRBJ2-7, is AAGVIQSPRHLIKEKRETATLKCYPIPRHDTVYWYQQGPGQDPQFLISFYEKMQSDKGSIPDRFSAQQFSDYHSELNMSSLELGDSALYFCASSPFLGQGGQYSYEQYFGPGTRLTVT.